This T cell receptor (beta chain) was captured by sequencing in a study of beta chain features in type 1 diabetes (dated by TCRdb to 2017 to 2018). About the study as a whole: No differences in mean age, gender distribution, total cell number or subset yield were found between patients and healthy donors. Regulatory and stem cell-like memory subsets were isolated from only 8 patients and about eight healthy donors, whereas naive and central memory subsets came from all 30 or so donors. The study compared the TCRB repertoires of sorted circulating CD4+ T cell subsets in recently diagnosed type 1 diabetes patients with those in matched healthy donors. A total of some 100,000,000 sorted cells were examined across all samples, and the number of cells per subset was strongly correlated with RNA yield.

The entire amount of isolated RNA was reverse transcribed using the High Capacity cDNA Reverse Transcription Kit, so the sequenced TCRB transcripts were expressed ones. Deep immunoSEQ sequencing was performed on naive, central memory and regulatory T cell samples, with an average of roughly 3.3 million total reads per sample. Sorted cells were lysed in RLT buffer and RNA was extracted with DNase-treated RNeasy Micro or Mini kits, depending on cell number. To prevent cross-contamination, each cell subset was processed individually, whereas patient and healthy donor samples were processed jointly. The immunoSEQ multiplex PCR was used to amplify TCRB sequences from cDNA, yielding 87-bp fragments that span the CDR3 region. Sequencing of the amplicons was performed on the Illumina HiSeq platform. The paper's data handling went like this. Synthetic template baselines were used to correct PCR bias computationally, reads within Hamming distance 2 were collapsed together, and singletons that could not be merged were discarded. Reads were aligned against IMGT to assign V, D and J genes, CDR3 length and insertions or deletions at six rearrangement sites. Clonotype counts were normalized to sorted cell number within each subset before computing true diversity and Gini coefficients with the tcR R package. The overlap coefficient, calculated on TCRB nucleotide sequences, was used to quantify repertoire sharing. The immuneACCESS repertoire file appears here via TCRdb, limited to in-frame rearrangements. These files lack a portion of the clones; in checked studies, under half of the deficit traces to unresolved V genes, and the cause of the others is not known. The D gene and trimming were derived from the DNA, and the V and J assignments and clone size from that table. This sample is represented by under 300,000 clones; 27% of them were singletons. Approximately 4% of the sample is taken by the ten largest.

In regard to this clone: Its antigen remains unidentified. No base quality values were provided; no much bigger clone lies one nucleotide off.

Results and caveats for the whole study, not just this receptor: Type 1 diabetes patients showed a moderate but significant shortening of TCRB CDR3 length in all four CD4+ subsets. Patients with type 1 diabetes made fewer insertions and deleted more nucleotides at VDJ recombination sites, implying thymic rearrangement abnormalities. Because the HLA sub-analyses included only small numbers of individuals, any influence of HLA type on TCRB rearrangement was left unresolved. Shorter templates might be favored by PCR, yet because patient and control samples were amplified and corrected together, any such skew would affect both groups equally. Naive, central memory and regulatory TCRB repertoires appeared to be more alike among patients than among healthy donors. Because cDNA rather than genomic DNA was sequenced, highly expressing activated cells could have been over-represented, although no difference in activation and CD3 levels was found between groups.

Each donor gave one peripheral blood draw, averaging approximately 120 mL, which was collected into heparinised tubes. Naive, central memory, regulatory and stem cell-like memory CD4+ T cells were sorted on a BD FACSAria II using a panel including CD45RO, CCR7, CD25, CD127, CD95 and CD27. A purity above 95% was achieved for all sorted populations. PBMCs were isolated right away by Lymphoprep density gradient centrifugation and were stained directly, without culture. So that batch effects would be minimized, each experiment stained and sorted samples in pairs, pairing one healthy donor with one patient. From the cysteine up to the phenylalanine, the CDR3 has a length of 11 residues. Only the CDR3 DNA is retained, 33 bases long and in frame from the first base. CDR1 and CDR2 are read off the germline V gene as SNHLY and FYNNEI. Trimming takes 5 bases from V and 8 bases from J, and the germline ends sit 9 bases apart.

Specimen: central memory CD4+ T cells from blood. This sequence uses TRBV2 and TRBJ1-1; a weak D assignment points to TRBD1 (6 bases agree). The sequence was collected from a man younger than 45 in good health. The bases are TGTGCCAGCAGTATGGACAGCGAAGCTTTCTTT. It specifies CASSMDSEAFF.